This T cell receptor beta chain was recorded in a study of identical twins. Regarding the study as a whole: Twins shared beta out-of-frame sequences in excess, but this excess was weaker. When twins shared out-of-frame alpha sequences, those sequences had excess low generation probability.

With no exceptions, donors were healthy Caucasians. There are a few counts of this clonotype. Its antigen is not identified. The CDR3 contains 14 residues. Germline V gives CDR1 MGHRA, CDR2 YSYEKL. V dropped 6 bases and J dropped 2 bases, with 13 bases sitting between them. Via MiXCR, TCRdb re-called the 5' RACE reads, giving one row per CDR3 protein. This table has around 250,000 distinct CDR3 sequences, 5.5% to 8% appearing once. These data were also reused for a study on yellow fever vaccine responses in identical twins.

The clonotype originates from a woman aged 18-29 years in good health. Material for sequencing was memory (CD45RO+) T cells sorted from blood. The chain links TRBV4-1 to TRBJ2-5; D uncertain. CDR3 coding DNA: TGCGCCAGCAGAGCGACATTGAGTCAAGAGACCCAGTACTTC. Residues: CASRATLSQETQYF.